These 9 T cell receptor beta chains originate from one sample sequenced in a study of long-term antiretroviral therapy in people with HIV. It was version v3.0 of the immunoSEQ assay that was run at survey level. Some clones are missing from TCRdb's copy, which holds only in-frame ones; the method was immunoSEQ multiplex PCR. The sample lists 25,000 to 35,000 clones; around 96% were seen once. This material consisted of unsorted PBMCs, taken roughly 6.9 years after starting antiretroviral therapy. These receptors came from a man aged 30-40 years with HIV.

In nucleotides, the CDR3 is TGTGCCACCAGCAGAGATTTGAAAGCGGGATACCACAATGAGCAGTTCTTC. Protein: CATSRDLKAGYHNEQFF. The rearrangement uses TRBV15 and TRBJ2-1, with 7 bases that match TRBD2. The J segment lost 5 bases and the V segment lost 0 bases, leaving 10 bases of the junction unmatched. This CDR3 has 17 residues. CDR1 LNHNV and CDR2 YYDKDF come from the germline V gene (reference sequence).

The CDR3 region has the DNA TGTGCCAGCAGCGTAGAAGGCAGGGCCTCTTCGTATGGCTACACCTTC. Translated, it gives CASSVEGRASSYGYTF. The chain links TRBV9 to TRBJ1-2, with D possibly TRBD1 on 5 matching bases. The CDR3 contains 16 residues. CDR1 SGDLS and CDR2 YYNGEE come from the germline V gene. The V end lost 0 bases, the J end lost 5 bases, and 17 bases lay between the germline ends.

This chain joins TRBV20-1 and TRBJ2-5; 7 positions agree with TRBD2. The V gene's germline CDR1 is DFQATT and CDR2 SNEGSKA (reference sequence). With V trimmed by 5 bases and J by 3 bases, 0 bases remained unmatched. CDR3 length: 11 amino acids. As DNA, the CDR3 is TGCAGTGCTGGGACTAAAGAGACCCAGTACTTC. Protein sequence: CSAGTKETQYF.

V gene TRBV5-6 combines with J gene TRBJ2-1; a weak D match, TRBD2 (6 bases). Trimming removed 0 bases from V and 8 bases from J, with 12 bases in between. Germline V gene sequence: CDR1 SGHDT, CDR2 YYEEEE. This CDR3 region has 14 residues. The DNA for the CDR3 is TGTGCCAGCAGCTTGGGACTAGAGAATGATGAGCAGTTCTTC. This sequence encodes CASSLGLENDEQFF.

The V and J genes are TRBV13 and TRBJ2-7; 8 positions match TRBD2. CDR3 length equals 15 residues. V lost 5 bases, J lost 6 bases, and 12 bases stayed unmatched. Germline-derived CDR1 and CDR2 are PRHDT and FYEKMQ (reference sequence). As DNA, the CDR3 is TGTGCCAGCAGCCTCCATAGCGGGATAAAGGCCGAGCAGTACTTC. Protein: CASSLHSGIKAEQYF.

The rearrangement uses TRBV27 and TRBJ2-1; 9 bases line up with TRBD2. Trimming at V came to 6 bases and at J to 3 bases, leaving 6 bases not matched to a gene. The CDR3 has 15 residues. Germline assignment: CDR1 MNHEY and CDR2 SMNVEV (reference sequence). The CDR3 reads CASRLAGAHYNEQFF. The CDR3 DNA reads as TGTGCCAGCAGATTAGCGGGAGCGCACTACAATGAGCAGTTCTTC.

In DNA, the CDR3 is TGTGCCAGCAGTTACTCCCTCACAACTAATGATGAAAAACTGTTTTTT. Translated: CASSYSLTTNDEKLFF. The chain uses TRBV6-5 and TRBJ1-4; D remains ambiguous. This CDR3 has 16 amino acids. The V gene lost 0 bases and the J gene lost 6 bases, with 14 bases spanning the gap. CDR1 MNHEY and CDR2 SVGAGI come from the germline V gene.

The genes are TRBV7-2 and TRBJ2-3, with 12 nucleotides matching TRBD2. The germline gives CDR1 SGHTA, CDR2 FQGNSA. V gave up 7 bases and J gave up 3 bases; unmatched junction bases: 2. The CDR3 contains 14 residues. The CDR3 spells CASTSGGGTDTQYF. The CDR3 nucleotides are TGTGCCAGCACTAGCGGGGGGGGTACAGATACGCAGTATTTT.

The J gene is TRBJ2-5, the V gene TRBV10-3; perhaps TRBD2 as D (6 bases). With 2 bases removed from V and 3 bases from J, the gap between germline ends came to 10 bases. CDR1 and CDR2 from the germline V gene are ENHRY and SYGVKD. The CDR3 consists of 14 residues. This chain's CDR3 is CAISEPTREETQYF. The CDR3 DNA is TGTGCCATCAGTGAGCCGACTAGGGAAGAGACCCAGTACTTC.